These 12 T cell receptor beta chains share one sample of origin, sequenced in a study of regulatory T cells in long-lasting Graves disease listed by TCRdb under 2021. Libraries were prepared through multiplex PCR. Sequencing took place on an Illumina HiSeq 4000. iRepertoire HTBI primers and Arm-PCR amplification of CDR3 regions were used to construct TCR beta libraries. TCRdb reprocessed the public reads (quality trimming at Q25 with fastp, clone calling with MiXCR) and kept in-frame beta chains. Rows are unified per CDR3 protein, each entry keeping the most common DNA and genes. Recorded for this sample are about 300,000 distinct CDR3 sequences; over 15% of them occurred a single time. The ten largest clones take up about 40% of the sample. The intended sense of this specimen's time point label: newly diagnosed GD, antithyroid drugs for less than 3 months. For both TCR sequencing and RNA sequencing, RNA was extracted from PBMCs using TRIzol.

The sequenced sample was peripheral blood mononuclear cells (PBMCs), obtained at new diagnosis, from a patient treated with antithyroid drugs. The receptors derive from a female donor with Graves disease.

This clonotype was picked up a small number of times. The chain couples TRBV19 to TRBJ2-3; weak D call: TRBD2 (6 bases). Germline CDR1 LNHDA, CDR2 SQIVND (reference sequence). The CDR3 covers 15 residues. Trimming stripped 8 bases from V and 1 base from J, with 16 bases between. The CDR3, as DNA: TGTGCCAGTGCTAACCTCCGCGGGGGCACAGATACGCAGTATTTT. Translation: CASANLRGGTDTQYF.

This clonotype was seen a few times. J is TRBJ2-7 and V is TRBV12-3 or TRBV12-4; TRBD2 matches at 8 bases. The trim removed 6 bases at V and 2 bases at J, leaving 9 bases unmatched. This CDR3 has 15 amino acids. The CDR3 nucleotides read TGTGCCAGCAGGAAAATGGCGGGAGGAACCTACGAGCAGTACTTC. Its translation: CASRKMAGGTYEQYF.

This clonotype has ten or more counts. This chain uses TRBV11-3 with TRBJ2-3, with 11 bases lining up with TRBD2. The CDR3 extends over 17 amino acids. V gave up 0 bases and J gave up 6 bases; unmatched junction bases: 8. Germline loops: CDR1 SGHNT, CDR2 YENEEA. The CDR3 DNA sequence: TGTGCCAGCAGCTTAGATCCCAGACTAGCGGGATCGGATACGCAGTATTTT. Amino acids: CASSLDPRLAGSDTQYF.

J is TRBJ1-4 and V is TRBV6-2 or TRBV6-3; D is uncertain. Germline V lookup: CDR1 MNHEY, CDR2 SVGEGT. This CDR3 comprises 15 residues. V was trimmed by 4 bases and J by 4 bases, leaving 13 bases between them. In DNA, the CDR3 is TGTGCCAGCAGTTTTTCCCCAGGAGGTAATGAAAAACTGTTTTTT. This codes for CASSFSPGGNEKLFF.

This clonotype occurred a few times. The chain is built from TRBV9 and TRBJ2-7; D is perhaps TRBD2 (5 bases). The CDR3 length is 13 residues. Between the trimmed V and J ends, which lost 3 bases and 3 bases, there was a span of 10 bases. The germline V gene has CDR1 SGDLS and CDR2 YYNGEE. CDR3 DNA sequence: TGTGCCAGCAGCGCCGGGATCAACTACGAGCAGTACTTC. Encoded protein: CASSAGINYEQYF. Drawing the rest from reference TRBV9 and TRBJ2-7, the complete variable domain is DSGVTQTPKHLITATGQRVTLRCSPRSGDLSVYWYQQSLDQGLQFLIQYYNGEERAKGNILERFSAQQFPDLHSELNLSSLELGDSALYFCASSAGINYEQYFGPGTRLTVT.

As regards this clonotype: A much larger clone sits a single nucleotide away, making a read error possible. The V gene is TRBV20-1, the J gene TRBJ2-3; possible D gene TRBD2, 5 bases. The CDR3 covers 12 residues. The germline V gene has CDR1 DFQATT and CDR2 SNEGSKA (reference sequence). V dropped 3 bases and J dropped 4 bases, with 8 bases sitting between them. CDR3: CSARKAADTQYF. CDR3 coding DNA: TGCAGTGCTAGGAAAGCGGCAGATACGCAGTATTTT.

The chain carries TRBV7-8 and TRBJ2-1; 14 bases are shared with TRBD2. Per germline, CDR1 SGHVS and CDR2 FQNEAQ. CDR3 length: 18 amino acids. J lost 10 bases, V lost 1 base, and 12 bases had no gene match. CDR3 amino acids: CASSLVGARTSGRQEQFF. CDR3 DNA sequence: TGTGCCAGCAGCTTAGTGGGGGCGCGGACTAGCGGGAGGCAAGAGCAGTTCTTC.

Many counts were recorded for this clonotype. The chain uses TRBV18 and TRBJ1-4; 12 nucleotides line up with TRBD1. Germline lookup yields CDR1 KGHSH and CDR2 LQKENI. V lost 3 bases, J lost 10 bases, and 9 bases stayed unmatched. The CDR3 runs 16 residues. CDR3 region: CASSPSGTGGFGKLFF. Here the CDR3 DNA reads TGTGCCAGCTCACCTTCCGGGACAGGGGGCTTCGGAAAACTGTTTTTT.

The table lists this clonotype with many counts. This chain joins TRBV30 and TRBJ2-2, with D uncertain. Germline-derived CDR1 and CDR2 are GTSNPN and SVGIG (reference sequence). This CDR3 is 13 amino acids long. V shed 2 bases and J shed 7 bases, with 11 bases lying between them. Here the CDR3 DNA reads TGTGCCTGGAGTCCGCCTCTTAGCGGGGAGCTGTTTTTT. Translated, it gives CAWSPPLSGELFF.

This clonotype came up a few times. The chain carries TRBV27 and TRBJ2-1; TRBD1 might be the D (5 bases). CDR1 and CDR2 from the germline V gene are MNHEY and SMNVEV (reference sequence). Trimming took 4 bases from V and 8 from J, leaving 18 bases between them. The CDR3 runs 15 residues. CDR3 protein: CASSSPRQGSDEQFF. CDR3 sequence (DNA): TGTGCCAGCAGTTCCCCGAGGCAGGGCAGCGATGAGCAGTTCTTC.

This clonotype was detected a few times. This rearrangement joins TRBV12-3 or TRBV12-4 to TRBJ1-2, with a weak D call TRBD1 (5 bases). V lost 6 bases and J 5 bases, leaving 16 bases between the germline ends. The CDR3 sequence is 14 residues long. CDR3 in amino acids: CASRSGGWIYGYTF. The DNA of the CDR3 is TGTGCCAGCAGGTCGGGGGGGTGGATTTATGGCTACACCTTC.

This clonotype was counted at least ten times. This sequence joins TRBV28 and TRBJ1-1; D gene unclear. Germline V CDR1 and CDR2: MDHEN, SYDVKM. Trimming removed 2 bases at V and 5 bases at J, with 6 bases between. The CDR3 runs to 12 residues. CDR3 DNA sequence: TGTGCCAGCAGTTTAAGTGGGACTGAAGCTTTCTTT. Its translation is CASSLSGTEAFF.